A single sample gave rise to the 4 T cell receptor beta chains below, sequenced in a study of cytomegalovirus exposure and HLA in healthy donors. It was with 60 Vbeta and 13 Jbeta primers that the PCR ran. TCRdb's copy holds only in-frame clones and misses some; the assay was immunoSEQ multiplex PCR. This table holds more than 95,000 clones, more than 60% found once. Sequenced input: PBMCs. These receptors originate from a man aged 30 to 39 in good health and CMV-seronegative.

This clone showed up just once. The chain recombines TRBV28 with TRBJ2-7; 8 bases match TRBD2. V was clipped by 5 bases and J by 0 bases; unmatched bases: 3. Germline V gene lookup returns CDR1 MDHEN and CDR2 SYDVKM. The CDR3 sequence is 14 residues long. CDR3 loop: CASSTGGSSYEQYF. The DNA of the CDR3 is TGTGCCAGCAGTACGGGAGGGAGCTCCTACGAGCAGTACTTC. The full variable domain, completed using reference TRBV28 and TRBJ2-7, is DVKVTQSSRYLVKRTGEKVFLECVQDMDHENMFWYRQDPGLGLRLIYFSYDVKMKEKGDIPEGYSVSREKKERFSLILESASTNQTSMYLCASSTGGSSYEQYFGPGTRLTVT.

V is TRBV19 and J is TRBJ2-3, with TRBD2 matching over 8 bases. The CDR3 spans 18 residues. In germline, CDR1 is LNHDA, CDR2 SQIVND (reference sequence). Trimming removed 5 bases from V and 0 bases from J; junction bases left unmatched: 13. The CDR3 loop reads CASSSPRAGGPSTDTQYF. Here the CDR3 DNA reads TGTGCCAGTAGTTCCCCCAGGGCGGGGGGACCAAGCACAGATACGCAGTATTTT. The complete variable domain, with remaining parts taken from reference TRBV19 and TRBJ2-3, reads DGGITQSPKYLFRKEGQNVTLSCEQNLNHDAMYWYRQDPGQGLRLIYYSQIVNDFQKGDIAEGYSVSREKKESFPLTVTSAQKNPTAFYLCASSSPRAGGPSTDTQYFGPGTRLTVL.

The gene calls are TRBV5-1 and TRBJ2-5; TRBD2 agrees at 9 bases. The CDR3 runs 15 residues. V lost 4 bases to trimming and J lost 1 base; unmatched junction nucleotides: 5. Germline assignment: CDR1 SGHRS and CDR2 YFSETQ. In DNA, the CDR3 is TGCGCCAGCAGCCTTGGACTAGCGCCCCAAGAGACCCAGTACTTC. As protein: CASSLGLAPQETQYF.

The chain has TRBV10-3 and TRBJ1-4; D unclear. V shed 10 bases and J shed 0 bases, with 15 bases lying between them. Germline V gene lookup returns CDR1 ENHRY and CDR2 SYGVKD. The CDR3 consists of 15 residues. Here the CDR3 reads CATAIGGSTNEKLFF. The DNA of the CDR3 is TGTGCCACCGCAATCGGCGGGTCAACTAATGAAAAACTGTTTTTT.